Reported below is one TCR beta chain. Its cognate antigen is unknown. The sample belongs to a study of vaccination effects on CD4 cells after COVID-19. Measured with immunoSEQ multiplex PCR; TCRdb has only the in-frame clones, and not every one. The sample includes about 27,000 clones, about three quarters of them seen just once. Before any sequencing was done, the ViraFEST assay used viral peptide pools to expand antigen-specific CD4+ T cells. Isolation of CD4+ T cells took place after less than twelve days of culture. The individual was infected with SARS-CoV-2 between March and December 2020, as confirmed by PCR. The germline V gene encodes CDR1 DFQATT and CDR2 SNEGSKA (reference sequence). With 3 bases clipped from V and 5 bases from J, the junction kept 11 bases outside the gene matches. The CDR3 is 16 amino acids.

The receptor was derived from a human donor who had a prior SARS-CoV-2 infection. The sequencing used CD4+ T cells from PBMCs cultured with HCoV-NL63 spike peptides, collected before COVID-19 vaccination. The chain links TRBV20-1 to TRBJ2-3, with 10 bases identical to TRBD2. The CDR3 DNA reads TGCAGTGCTAGTTATGGGCTAGCGGGGGCGAGAGATACGCAGTATTTT. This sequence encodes CSASYGLAGARDTQYF.